This T cell receptor beta chain was recovered during a study of cytomegalovirus exposure and HLA in healthy donors. Germline V gives CDR1 SGDLS, CDR2 YYNGEE. This CDR3 comprises 14 residues. Trimming stripped 3 bases from V and 4 bases from J, with 11 bases between. Primers: 60 Vbeta forward and 13 Jbeta reverse. Sequencing was performed with immunoSEQ multiplex PCR; in TCRdb, only in-frame clones are kept and a portion is missing. The table has about 160,000 clones, about three quarters seen once. This receptor was taken from a female donor in good health and CMV-seronegative. The chain carries TRBV9 and TRBJ2-1; TRBD2 is a possible D gene (5 bases). Sequenced sample: PBMCs. CDR3 bases: TGTGCCAGCAGCGATTATAGAGGGTACAATGAGCAGTTCTTC. It yields the protein CASSDYRGYNEQFF.